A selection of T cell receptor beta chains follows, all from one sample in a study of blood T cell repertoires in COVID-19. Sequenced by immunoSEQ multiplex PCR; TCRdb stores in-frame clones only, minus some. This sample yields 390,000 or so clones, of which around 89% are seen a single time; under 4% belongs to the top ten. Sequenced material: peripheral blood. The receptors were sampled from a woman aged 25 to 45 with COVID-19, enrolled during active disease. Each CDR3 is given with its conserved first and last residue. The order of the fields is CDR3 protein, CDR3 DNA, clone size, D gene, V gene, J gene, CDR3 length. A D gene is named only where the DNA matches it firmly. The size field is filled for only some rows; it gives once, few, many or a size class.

CDR3aa: CASSGATGGYGATQHF
CDR3nt: TGTGCCAGCAGCGGTGCGACAGGCGGGTATGGGGCCACCCAGCATTTT
abundance: .
d_gene: .
v_gene: TRBV6-2/TRBV6-3
j_gene: TRBJ1-5
len: 16

CDR3aa: CASSLGTGDGYTF
CDR3nt: TGTGCCAGCAGCTTAGGGACAGGCGATGGCTACACCTTC
abundance: few
d_gene: TRBD1
v_gene: TRBV11-2
j_gene: TRBJ1-2
len: 13

CDR3aa: CASSLVGLDFGGANVLTF
CDR3nt: TGTGCCAGCAGCTTAGTGGGACTAGATTTCGGTGGGGCCAACGTCCTGACTTTC
abundance: many
d_gene: TRBD2
v_gene: TRBV7-8
j_gene: TRBJ2-6
len: 18

CDR3aa: CASQGDSPLHF
CDR3nt: TGTGCCAGCCAGGGGGATTCACCCCTCCACTTT
abundance: .
d_gene: TRBD1
v_gene: TRBV2
j_gene: TRBJ1-6
len: 11

CDR3aa: CASSLEDSKNTEAFF
CDR3nt: TGTGCCAGCAGCCTGGAGGACAGCAAGAACACTGAAGCTTTCTTT
abundance: .
d_gene: .
v_gene: TRBV5-5
j_gene: TRBJ1-1
len: 15

CDR3aa: CASSISPDKHNYGYTF
CDR3nt: TGTGCCAGTAGTATCTCCCCGGACAAGCATAACTATGGCTACACCTTC
abundance: .
d_gene: .
v_gene: TRBV19
j_gene: TRBJ1-2
len: 16

CDR3aa: CASSEGRGYRPDEQYF
CDR3nt: TGTGCCAGCAGTGAAGGGCGGGGGTACCGCCCGGACGAGCAGTACTTC
abundance: .
d_gene: TRBD2
v_gene: TRBV6-1
j_gene: TRBJ2-7
len: 16

CDR3aa: CASKPWGIQETQYF
CDR3nt: TGTGCCAGCAAGCCCTGGGGCATACAAGAGACCCAGTACTTC
abundance: .
d_gene: .
v_gene: TRBV28
j_gene: TRBJ2-5
len: 14

CDR3aa: CASSVGGSGNEQFF
CDR3nt: TGTGCCAGCAGCGTGGGCGGGAGCGGAAATGAGCAGTTCTTC
abundance: .
d_gene: TRBD2
v_gene: TRBV9
j_gene: TRBJ2-1
len: 14

CDR3aa: CARGEGTDTQYF
CDR3nt: TGTGCCAGAGGGGAAGGGACAGATACGCAGTATTTT
abundance: .
d_gene: .
v_gene: TRBV6-5
j_gene: TRBJ2-3
len: 12

CDR3aa: CASSPGQTLNLFYNSPLHF
CDR3nt: TGTGCCAGCAGTCCCGGACAGACGTTAAATCTGTTTTATAATTCACCCCTCCACTTT
abundance: .
d_gene: .
v_gene: TRBV27
j_gene: TRBJ1-6
len: 19

CDR3aa: CASGDQGHRGCTGELFF
CDR3nt: TGTGCAAGTGGCGACCAGGGGCACAGGGGGTGCACCGGGGAGCTGTTTTTT
abundance: .
d_gene: .
v_gene: TRBV12-2
j_gene: TRBJ2-2
len: 17

CDR3aa: CASSDSNVLSNEQFF
CDR3nt: TGTGCCAGCAGTGACTCGAATGTACTAAGCAATGAGCAGTTCTTC
abundance: few
d_gene: .
v_gene: TRBV6-4
j_gene: TRBJ2-1
len: 15

CDR3aa: CASSERTGVAYEQYF
CDR3nt: TGCGCCAGCAGTGAGAGGACAGGCGTAGCCTACGAGCAGTACTTC
abundance: .
d_gene: TRBD1
v_gene: TRBV10-2
j_gene: TRBJ2-7
len: 15

CDR3aa: CASSADRGTYNEQFF
CDR3nt: TGTGCCAGCAGTGCGGACAGGGGTACCTACAATGAGCAGTTCTTC
abundance: .
d_gene: TRBD1
v_gene: TRBV6-1
j_gene: TRBJ2-1
len: 15

CDR3aa: CARTDKSYGYTF
CDR3nt: TGTGCCAGGACAGACAAAAGCTATGGCTACACCTTC
abundance: .
d_gene: .
v_gene: TRBV19
j_gene: TRBJ1-2
len: 12

CDR3aa: CASSESHDRGEVNF
CDR3nt: TGTGCCAGCAGTGAGTCCCACGACAGGGGGGAAGTCAACTTC
abundance: .
d_gene: TRBD1
v_gene: TRBV6-2/TRBV6-3
j_gene: TRBJ2-7
len: 14

CDR3aa: CASSSTTGQNNQPQHF
CDR3nt: TGTGCCAGCAGCTCGACGACAGGCCAAAACAATCAGCCCCAGCATTTT
abundance: .
d_gene: .
v_gene: TRBV7-2
j_gene: TRBJ1-5
len: 16

CDR3aa: CASSERTGGRSTEAFF
CDR3nt: TGTGCCAGCAGCGAAAGGACAGGGGGCAGGAGCACTGAAGCTTTCTTT
abundance: once
d_gene: TRBD1
v_gene: TRBV5-6
j_gene: TRBJ1-1
len: 16

CDR3aa: CASSRTSGRADTQYF
CDR3nt: TGCGCCAGCAGCCGGACTAGCGGGAGGGCCGATACGCAGTATTTT
abundance: .
d_gene: TRBD2
v_gene: TRBV4-3
j_gene: TRBJ2-3
len: 15

CDR3aa: CAAKTPDSNQPQHF
CDR3nt: TGTGCCGCCAAGACTCCGGATAGCAATCAGCCCCAGCATTTT
abundance: .
d_gene: .
v_gene: TRBV10-3
j_gene: TRBJ1-5
len: 14

CDR3aa: CAGWGVPDTQYF
CDR3nt: TGTGCCGGTTGGGGCGTCCCAGATACGCAGTATTTT
abundance: .
d_gene: .
v_gene: TRBV2
j_gene: TRBJ2-3
len: 12

CDR3aa: CASSPRQGVRSTNEKLFF
CDR3nt: TGTGCCAGCAGCCCAAGACAGGGGGTGAGGTCAACTAATGAAAAACTGTTTTTT
abundance: .
d_gene: TRBD1
v_gene: TRBV7-8
j_gene: TRBJ1-4
len: 18

CDR3aa: CASSQGSGSSGANVLTF
CDR3nt: TGCGCCAGCAGCCAAGGGAGTGGGAGCTCTGGGGCCAACGTCCTGACTTTC
abundance: .
d_gene: .
v_gene: TRBV4-1
j_gene: TRBJ2-6
len: 17

CDR3aa: CASSSRLAGVLNNEQFF
CDR3nt: TGTGCCAGCAGTTCGCGACTAGCGGGAGTGCTAAACAATGAGCAGTTCTTC
abundance: once
d_gene: TRBD2
v_gene: TRBV27
j_gene: TRBJ2-1
len: 17

CDR3aa: CASSITGGAIGNQPQHF
CDR3nt: TGTGCCAGTAGTATAACTGGGGGCGCGATTGGGAATCAGCCCCAGCATTTT
abundance: .
d_gene: .
v_gene: TRBV19
j_gene: TRBJ1-5
len: 17

CDR3aa: CASRQQGYEQYF
CDR3nt: TGTGCCAGCAGACAACAGGGTTACGAGCAGTACTTC
abundance: .
d_gene: .
v_gene: TRBV12-3/TRBV12-4
j_gene: TRBJ2-7
len: 12

CDR3aa: CASSPGRDRGKAGANVLTF
CDR3nt: TGTGCCAGCAGCCCAGGACGGGACAGGGGAAAGGCTGGGGCCAACGTCCTGACTTTC
abundance: .
d_gene: TRBD1
v_gene: TRBV3-1/TRBV3-2
j_gene: TRBJ2-6
len: 19

CDR3aa: CASPFWGPQETQYF
CDR3nt: TGTGCCAGCCCCTTTTGGGGCCCACAAGAGACCCAGTACTTC
abundance: .
d_gene: .
v_gene: TRBV2
j_gene: TRBJ2-5
len: 14

CDR3aa: CASSLIAGGYTDTQYF
CDR3nt: TGTGCCAGCAGCTTAATTGCGGGGGGCTACACAGATACGCAGTATTTT
abundance: .
d_gene: TRBD2
v_gene: TRBV7-2
j_gene: TRBJ2-3
len: 16

CDR3aa: CASSLTVFNTEAFF
CDR3nt: TGTGCCAGCAGCCTAACAGTCTTTAACACTGAAGCTTTCTTT
abundance: .
d_gene: .
v_gene: TRBV4-2
j_gene: TRBJ1-1
len: 14

CDR3aa: CAISEVADPYNEQFF
CDR3nt: TGTGCCATCAGTGAAGTAGCGGACCCATACAATGAGCAGTTCTTC
abundance: .
d_gene: .
v_gene: TRBV10-3
j_gene: TRBJ2-1
len: 15

CDR3aa: CASSIGGGTYTEAFF
CDR3nt: TGTGCCAGTAGTATCGGGGGGGGCACGTACACTGAAGCTTTCTTT
abundance: .
d_gene: .
v_gene: TRBV19
j_gene: TRBJ1-1
len: 15

CDR3aa: CASSPFVGGGQPQHF
CDR3nt: TGTGCCAGCAGCCCCTTTGTGGGGGGTGGTCAGCCCCAGCATTTT
abundance: .
d_gene: .
v_gene: TRBV27
j_gene: TRBJ1-5
len: 15

CDR3aa: CASSLARAYANSPLHF
CDR3nt: TGTGCCAGCAGCTTAGCGAGGGCTTACGCAAATTCACCCCTCCACTTT
abundance: .
d_gene: .
v_gene: TRBV7-8
j_gene: TRBJ1-6
len: 16

CDR3aa: CASSQDDLAGDGETQYF
CDR3nt: TGTGCCAGCAGCCAAGATGACCTAGCGGGAGATGGAGAGACCCAGTACTTC
abundance: .
d_gene: TRBD2
v_gene: TRBV3-1/TRBV3-2
j_gene: TRBJ2-5
len: 17

CDR3aa: CASSSGTSIYEQFF
CDR3nt: TGTGCCAGCAGCTCCGGGACTAGCATCTATGAGCAGTTCTTC
abundance: .
d_gene: TRBD2
v_gene: TRBV5-4
j_gene: TRBJ2-1
len: 14

CDR3aa: CSVEGEAGGPNEQFF
CDR3nt: TGCAGCGTTGAAGGTGAAGCGGGGGGGCCCAATGAGCAGTTCTTC
abundance: few
d_gene: TRBD2
v_gene: TRBV29-1
j_gene: TRBJ2-1
len: 15

CDR3aa: CASSPPSGDSTDTQYF
CDR3nt: TGCGCCAGCAGCCCACCTAGCGGGGATAGCACAGATACGCAGTATTTT
abundance: .
d_gene: TRBD2
v_gene: TRBV5-1
j_gene: TRBJ2-3
len: 16

CDR3aa: CASSQEFGLVGEQFF
CDR3nt: TGTGCCAGCAGCCAAGAGTTCGGTCTAGTGGGTGAGCAGTTCTTC
abundance: .
d_gene: .
v_gene: TRBV3-1/TRBV3-2
j_gene: TRBJ2-1
len: 15